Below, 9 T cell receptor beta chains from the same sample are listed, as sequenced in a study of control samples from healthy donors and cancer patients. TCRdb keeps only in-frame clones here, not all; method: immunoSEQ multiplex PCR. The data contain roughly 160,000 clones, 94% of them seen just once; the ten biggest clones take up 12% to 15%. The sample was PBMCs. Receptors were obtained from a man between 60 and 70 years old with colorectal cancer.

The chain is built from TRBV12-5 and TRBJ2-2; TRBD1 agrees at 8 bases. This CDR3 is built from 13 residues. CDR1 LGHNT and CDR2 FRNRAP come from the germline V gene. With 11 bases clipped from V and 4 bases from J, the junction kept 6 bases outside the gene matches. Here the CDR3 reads CASRQGSTGELFF. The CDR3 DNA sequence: TGTGCTTCCAGACAGGGGTCCACCGGGGAGCTGTTTTTT.

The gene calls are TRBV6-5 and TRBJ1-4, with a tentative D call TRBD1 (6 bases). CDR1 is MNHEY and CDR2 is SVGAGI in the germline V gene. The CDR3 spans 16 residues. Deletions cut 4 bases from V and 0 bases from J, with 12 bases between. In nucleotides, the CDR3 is TGTGCCAGCAGTTCGACAGGTTTAGCAACTAATGAAAAACTGTTTTTT. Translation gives CASSSTGLATNEKLFF.

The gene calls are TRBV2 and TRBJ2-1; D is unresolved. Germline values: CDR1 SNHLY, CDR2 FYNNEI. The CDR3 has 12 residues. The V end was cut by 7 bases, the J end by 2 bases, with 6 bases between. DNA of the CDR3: TGTGCCAGCATCATAACCTACAATGAGCAGTTCTTC. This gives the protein CASIITYNEQFF.

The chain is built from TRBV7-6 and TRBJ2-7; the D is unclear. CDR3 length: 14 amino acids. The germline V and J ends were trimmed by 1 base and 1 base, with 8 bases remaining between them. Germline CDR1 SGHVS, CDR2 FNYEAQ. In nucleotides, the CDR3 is TGTGCCAGCAGCTTAGAGGGTTCTTCCTACGAGCAGTACTTC. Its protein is CASSLEGSSYEQYF.

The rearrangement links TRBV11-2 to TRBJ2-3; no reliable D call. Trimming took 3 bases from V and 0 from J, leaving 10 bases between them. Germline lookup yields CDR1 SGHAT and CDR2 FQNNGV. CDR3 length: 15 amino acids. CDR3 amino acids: CASSFGGSSTDTQYF. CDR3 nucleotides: TGTGCCAGCAGCTTTGGTGGATCTAGCACAGATACGCAGTATTTT.

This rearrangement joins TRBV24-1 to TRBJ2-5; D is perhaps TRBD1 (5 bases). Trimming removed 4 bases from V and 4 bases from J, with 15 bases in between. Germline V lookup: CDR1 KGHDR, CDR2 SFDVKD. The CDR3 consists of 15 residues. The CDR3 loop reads CATSDPQGIGETQYF. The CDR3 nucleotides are TGTGCCACCAGTGACCCCCAGGGTATCGGAGAGACCCAGTACTTC.

The CDR3 coding sequence is TGTGCCAGCAGCCAGAGCACTGAAGCTTTCTTT. This codes for CASSQSTEAFF. The genes are TRBV12-3 or TRBV12-4 and TRBJ1-1, with unresolved D. The V end was cut by 6 bases, the J end by 4 bases, with 6 bases between. The CDR3 totals 11 residues.

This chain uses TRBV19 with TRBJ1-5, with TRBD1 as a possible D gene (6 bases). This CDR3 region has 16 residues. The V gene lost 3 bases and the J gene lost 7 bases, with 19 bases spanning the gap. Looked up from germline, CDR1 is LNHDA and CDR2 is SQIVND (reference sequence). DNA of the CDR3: TGTGCCAGTAGTATTGCGGGAACAGGGTATCAGCAGCCCCAGCATTTT. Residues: CASSIAGTGYQQPQHF.

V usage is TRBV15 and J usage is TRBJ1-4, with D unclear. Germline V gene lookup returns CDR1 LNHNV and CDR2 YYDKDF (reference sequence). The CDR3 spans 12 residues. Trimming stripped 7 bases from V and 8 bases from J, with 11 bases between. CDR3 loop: CATTGVGEKLFF. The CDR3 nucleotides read TGTGCCACCACAGGTGTAGGAGAAAAACTGTTTTTT.